The following is a T cell receptor beta chain sequence with its context. Its antigen is unknown. This sample stems from a study of a mutant IDH1 vaccine in newly diagnosed glioma. Whole-study context: Those enrolled had earlier been treated with radiotherapy, temozolomide, or both, mostly both.

Assay used: immunoSEQ multiplex PCR; TCRdb lists only in-frame clones, some missing. Of over 65,000 clones detected, about four fifths appear once; the ten largest clones hold 9.5% to 15%. The CDR3 is made up of 15 amino acids. With V trimmed by 2 bases and J by 7 bases, 10 bases remained unmatched. The germline CDR1 and CDR2 sequences are SGHTA and FQGNSA. Study-level points and caveats: Pseudoprogression apparently lacked any relation to changes in top peripheral T cell clonotypes.

Specified time point: week 35, safety follow-up. In the vaccine, a single dose held 300 ug of the mutant IDH1 20-mer peptide, along with topical imiquimod. The chain is built from TRBV7-2 and TRBJ1-1; 7 bases fit TRBD1. Sequenced here: PBMCs, sampled from a glioma patient whose treatment included an IDH1 peptide vaccine. The clonotype was recovered from a young man with glioma. The CDR3 here is CASSLWLRQGDEAFF. The CDR3 region has the DNA TGTGCCAGCAGCTTATGGCTCAGGCAGGGGGATGAAGCTTTCTTT.